The clone carrying this TCR beta chain was detected a few times. The antigen is unknown. This record comes from a study of T cells in localized non-small cell lung cancer. Here immunoSEQ multiplex PCR was the method, and the copy in TCRdb shows in-frame clones only, minus some. The sample consists of 3,000 or so clones, roughly 29% of them appearing once. Study results and limitations: A median approximately 53 of the top 100 tumor clones appeared in adjacent lung. Of the tissues analyzed, uninvolved adjacent lung showed maximal T cell clonality, greater than tumor.

V lost 5 bases, J lost 4 bases, and 11 bases stayed unmatched. Germline lookup yields CDR1 SGHNT and CDR2 YENEEA. This CDR3 has 17 amino acids. The TCR originated in a woman aged 35 to 70 with stage I lung adenocarcinoma. The sequenced sample was normal lung tissue next to the tumor, obtained before any cancer treatment. The chain is built from TRBV11-3 and TRBJ2-5, with 12 positions matching TRBD2. The CDR3 DNA sequence: TGTGCCAGCAGCCTGACCGCCCTAGCGGGAGGGGGAGAGACCCAGTACTTC. Translation: CASSLTALAGGGETQYF.